The 23 T cell receptor beta chains below come from one sample, sequenced in a study of CD8 T cells in Susac syndrome. An amount of RNA that ranged from roughly 0.45 to 1 ug was reverse transcribed with random hexamers. One entry per CDR3 protein results from TCRdb running MiXCR on the immunoSEQ multiplex PCR reads. The data show roughly 200,000 distinct CDR3 sequences, with 91% seen just once and roughly 0.087% held by the top ten. The source material was CD4+ T cells from PBMCs. The origin of the receptors is a human donor with Susac syndrome.

A few counts support this clonotype. The CDR3: CASSRGVAGVHSYNEQFF. Here the CDR3 DNA reads TGCGCCAGCAGCCGAGGAGTAGCGGGAGTTCACTCCTACAATGAGCAGTTCTTC. The chain is built from TRBV4-1 and TRBJ2-1; 9 positions agree with TRBD2. The CDR3 runs 18 residues. The germline V gene has CDR1 MGHRA and CDR2 YSYEKL. With V trimmed by 4 bases and J by 0 bases, 10 bases remained unmatched.

The gene calls are TRBV5-1 and TRBJ1-1, with 7 positions matching TRBD1. The V segment lost 0 bases and the J segment 4 bases; nucleotides outside the gene matches: 9. The V gene's germline CDR1 is SGHRS and CDR2 YFSETQ. The CDR3 consists of 16 residues. The CDR3 region is CASSLEANRGSTEAFF. CDR3 DNA: TGCGCCAGCAGCTTGGAGGCAAACAGGGGAAGCACTGAAGCTTTCTTT.

CDR3 nucleotide sequence: TGTGCCTGGAGGGGGGAGTTTACTGAAGCTTTCTTT. This gives the protein CAWRGEFTEAFF. The chain couples TRBV30 to TRBJ1-1; D possibly corresponds to TRBD1 (5 bases). Trimming cost V 3 bases and J 5 bases, with 10 bases left between them. Looked up from germline, CDR1 is GTSNPN and CDR2 is SVGIG (reference sequence). The CDR3 extends over 12 amino acids.

This clonotype was picked up a small number of times. The CDR3 DNA sequence: TGTGCCAGCCAACGCAGGGGGCGGGTCACTGAAGCTTTCTTT. Translating gives CASQRRGRVTEAFF. The chain has TRBV6-7 and TRBJ1-1; 8 bases fit TRBD1. TRBV6-7 is treated as an ORF (open reading frame) with a function not yet certain. There are 14 residues in the CDR3. J was trimmed by 4 bases and V by 8 bases; bases with no gene match: 9.

The chain combines TRBV7-2 with TRBJ2-7, with TRBD2 identical over 13 bases. This CDR3 contains 15 residues. Germline CDR1 SGHTA, CDR2 FQGNSA. After removal of 5 bases from V and 6 bases from J, the junction contained 7 bases not matched to a gene. The CDR3 nucleotides are TGTGCCAGCAGCCGCGGACTAGCGGGAGTCGTCGAGCAGTACTTC. Translation: CASSRGLAGVVEQYF.

Note on this clonotype: At one boundary the junction diverges from the germline segment, which might be a read error. The rearrangement uses TRBV2 and TRBJ1-1; possible D gene TRBD1, 6 bases. CDR1 and CDR2 from the germline V gene are SNHLY and FYNNEI. This CDR3 has 11 amino acids. The DNA of the CDR3 is TGTGCCAGCAGTGAAGTGGCAGGGGCGGTCTTT. Encoded protein: CASSEVAGAVF.

The genes are TRBV11-2 and TRBJ2-7; no clear D. The CDR3 is 14 residues long. V lost 0 bases and J 7 bases, leaving 13 bases between the germline ends. The germline V gene encodes CDR1 SGHAT and CDR2 FQNNGV. The CDR3 bases are TGTGCCAGCAGCTTAGAGGCCAGGAGTGGGGAGCAGTACTTC. It codes for CASSLEARSGEQYF.

The chain is built from TRBV13 and TRBJ2-7; 7 bases align to TRBD1. The CDR3 spans 18 residues. Germline assignment: CDR1 PRHDT and CDR2 FYEKMQ (reference sequence). With V trimmed by 5 bases and J by 6 bases, 22 bases remained unmatched. The CDR3 nucleotides are TGTGCCAGCAGCCTCCAGACAGGGAAGGGGCTTAGTGGAGTCGAGCAGTACTTC. Translated, it gives CASSLQTGKGLSGVEQYF.

The chain carries TRBV20-1 and TRBJ2-7; 9 bases fit TRBD2. The CDR3 runs to 16 residues. The V and J ends lost 0 bases and 2 bases, in that order; junction bases with no gene match: 8. CDR1 DFQATT and CDR2 SNEGSKA come from the germline V gene (reference sequence). CDR3 in amino acids: CSAREMISGSTYEQYF. Here the CDR3 DNA reads TGCAGTGCTAGAGAAATGATTAGCGGGAGTACCTACGAGCAGTACTTC.

The genes are TRBV30 and TRBJ1-5; D unresolved. Trimming pared 4 bases from V and 5 bases from J, leaving 12 bases between. The CDR3 has 13 amino acids. CDR1 and CDR2 from the germline V gene are GTSNPN and SVGIG (reference sequence). CDR3 in amino acids: CAWNLNPHQPQHF. DNA of the CDR3: TGTGCCTGGAACTTAAACCCCCATCAGCCCCAGCATTTT.

The genes are TRBV5-6 and TRBJ2-5, with D possibly TRBD2 on 6 matching bases. Per the germline V gene, CDR1 is SGHDT and CDR2 is YYEEEE. Trimming pared 3 bases from V and 2 bases from J, leaving 8 bases between. The CDR3 runs to 13 residues. Here the CDR3 reads CASSYGGQETQYF. The CDR3, as DNA: TGTGCCAGCAGCTACGGGGGACAAGAGACCCAGTACTTC.

V and J are TRBV19 and TRBJ2-2; D gene unclear. The length of the CDR3 is 12 residues. V gave up 8 bases and J gave up 0 bases, with 4 bases separating them. Germline V gene data show CDR1 as LNHDA and CDR2 as SQIVND (reference sequence). The CDR3 sequence: CASFPNTGELFF. CDR3 DNA: TGTGCCAGTTTCCCGAACACCGGGGAGCTGTTTTTT.

The genes are TRBV28 and TRBJ2-3; 9 bases are shared with TRBD1. The germline V gene has CDR1 MDHEN and CDR2 SYDVKM. V lost 1 base and J lost 7; bases outside the gene matches: 6. The CDR3 covers 15 residues. DNA for the CDR3: TGTGCCAGCAGTTTATCAGGACAGGGGAGAAATACGCAGTATTTT. Protein product: CASSLSGQGRNTQYF.

The chain uses TRBV9 and TRBJ1-4, with D possibly being TRBD1 (5 bases). V dropped 0 bases and J dropped 5 bases, with 11 bases sitting between them. Germline CDR1 and CDR2: SGDLS and YYNGEE. This CDR3 has 15 amino acids. CDR3 residues: CASSVDRSGNEKLFF. DNA of the CDR3: TGTGCCAGCAGCGTAGACAGGTCCGGGAATGAAAAACTGTTTTTT.

The rearrangement links TRBV20-1 to TRBJ2-5; either TRBD1 or TRBD2 may supply D (5 bases each). Trimming shortened V by 4 bases and J by 5 bases, and 17 bases separated the two germline ends. The CDR3 totals 14 residues. Per germline, CDR1 DFQATT and CDR2 SNEGSKA (reference sequence). The CDR3 protein is CSATSGSWGETQYF. For the CDR3, the DNA is TGCAGTGCTACCTCGGGGTCATGGGGGGAGACCCAGTACTTC.

The V call is TRBV3-1, the J call TRBJ2-1; maybe TRBD1 (6 bases). This CDR3 is 14 amino acids long. Deletions cut 7 bases from V and 8 bases from J, with 18 bases between. Germline V gene sequence: CDR1 LGHDT, CDR2 YNNKEL (reference sequence). The CDR3 nucleotides are TGTGCCAGCACCCCTGGGCTAGAGGGGGATGAGCAGTTCTTC. Translating it yields CASTPGLEGDEQFF.

The chain has TRBV20-1 and TRBJ2-1; 11 nucleotides agree with TRBD2. The CDR3 totals 14 residues. Trimming took 5 bases from V and 3 from J; bases not matched to a gene: 3. The germline gives CDR1 DFQATT, CDR2 SNEGSKA (reference sequence). CDR3 region: CSAAGTSGYNEQFF. The CDR3 DNA is TGCAGTGCTGCCGGGACTAGCGGCTACAATGAGCAGTTCTTC.

This chain connects TRBV5-4 to TRBJ1-1; TRBD1 might be the D (5 bases). The V end lost 5 bases, the J end lost 6 bases, and 14 bases lay between the germline ends. The CDR3 runs to 13 residues. CDR1 is SGHNT, CDR2 YYREEE, per germline (reference sequence). CDR3 DNA: TGTGCCAGCAGTGAGGGGTTTTCGTCTGAAGCTTTCTTT. Amino acid sequence: CASSEGFSSEAFF.

The chain combines TRBV24-1 with TRBJ2-6; 8 nucleotides line up with TRBD1. This CDR3 is built from 18 residues. The V and J ends lost 5 bases and 0 bases, in that order; junction bases with no gene match: 8. In germline, CDR1 is KGHDR, CDR2 SFDVKD. The CDR3 protein is CATSGGTGISSGANVLTF. DNA of the CDR3: TGTGCCACCAGTGGGGGGACAGGAATTTCCTCTGGGGCCAACGTCCTGACTTTC.

The genes are TRBV28 and TRBJ2-5, with a tentative D call TRBD1 (5 bases). The germline V gene encodes CDR1 MDHEN and CDR2 SYDVKM. The CDR3 totals 14 residues. The V and J ends lost 2 bases and 0 bases respectively, with 7 bases between them. CDR3 in DNA: TGTGCCAGCAGTTTAGCGGACAACCAAGAGACCCAGTACTTC. Its translation: CASSLADNQETQYF.

The chain is built from TRBV6-2 or TRBV6-3 and TRBJ2-3; D uncertain. Trimming pared 10 bases from V and 5 bases from J, leaving 13 bases between. This CDR3 contains 12 residues. The germline V gene has CDR1 MNHEY and CDR2 SVGEGT. CDR3 sequence (DNA): TGTGCCACCAAAAGTCGGCGAGATACGCAGTATTTT. This gives the protein CATKSRRDTQYF.

The chain employs TRBV2 and TRBJ1-1; D is unclear. The length of the CDR3 is 14 residues. Trimming took off 8 bases at V and 1 base at J, with 14 bases between the two ends. CDR1 SNHLY and CDR2 FYNNEI come from the germline V gene. The CDR3 DNA is TGTGCCAGCGACGCTCTGGGAGCGAACACTGAAGCTTTCTTT. Residues: CASDALGANTEAFF.

The gene calls are TRBV20-1 and TRBJ1-4, with unresolved D. Germline CDR1 is DFQATT and CDR2 is SNEGSKA (reference sequence). Trimming removed 0 bases at V and 8 bases at J, with 10 bases between. CDR3 length: 13 amino acids. This CDR3 reads CSARDQSVEKLFF. CDR3 nucleotides: TGCAGTGCTAGAGATCAGTCCGTGGAAAAACTGTTTTTT.